This T cell receptor beta chain originates from a study of T cell repertoires in cytomegalovirus infection. Study at large: Newly reported HLA-C-restricted and thoroughly characterized HLA-B-restricted CMV epitopes were employed. An indication of both CMV infection and matching HLA type came from public TCR beta signatures. The study, taken as a whole, reports: Ex vivo, HLA-C-restricted CMV-specific TCR beta clonotypes prevailed over the rest of the response.

TCRdb re-derived calls from the reads in MiXCR, one entry per CDR3 protein. This repertoire shows roughly 990,000 distinct CDR3 sequences, approximately 31% found once; its top ten account for about an eighth. Concerning this clonotype: Its antigen is unknown.

The clonotype originates from a human donor in good health (CMV status not recorded). Some clones in this sample may be carry-over from other donors' samples. The sample consisted of cultured CD8+ T cells from PBMCs, taken from culture after CMV antigen stimulation.

CDR3 in amino acids: CSAQDDLSGNYNEQFF. The CDR3 DNA follows: TGCAGTGCGCAAGACGATTTATCAGGGAACTACAATGAGCAGTTCTTC. The gene calls are TRBV20-1 and TRBJ2-1, with D tentatively TRBD1 (5 bases). In germline, CDR1 is DFQATT, CDR2 SNEGSKA (reference sequence). The CDR3 consists of 16 residues. V was cut by 6 bases and J by 3 bases, with 21 bases left in between.